This T cell receptor beta chain stems from a study of cytomegalovirus exposure and HLA in healthy donors. Primers: 60 Vbeta forward and 13 Jbeta reverse. The protocol was immunoSEQ multiplex PCR, while the TCRdb copy is restricted to in-frame clones and leaves out a portion. The table records approximately 79,000 clones, under 80% of them present only once. With respect to this clone: The antigen remains undetermined.

Study-level findings and limits: The CMV antigen specificity of a few CMV-associated chains was confirmed through in vitro analysis. Most TCR sequences proved rare, with some public TCRs found in many donors. Associated with cytomegalovirus, according to the listing, were some 150 TCR beta chains.

Germline CDR1 MNHNY, CDR2 SVGAGI (reference sequence). CDR3 length equals 15 residues. V lost 2 bases, J lost 5 bases, and 4 bases stayed unmatched. This receptor was identified in a man between 35 and 55 years old in good health and CMV-seropositive. This rearrangement joins TRBV6-6 to TRBJ2-1; 9 nucleotides align to TRBD2. The specimen was PBMCs. The CDR3 region is CASSYLSSGDNEQFF. In nucleotides, the CDR3 is TGTGCCAGCAGTTACCTGTCTAGCGGGGACAATGAGCAGTTCTTC.